The 24 T cell receptor beta chains below come from one sample, sequenced in a study of T cells after yellow fever vaccination. TCRdb called the 5' RACE reads again in MiXCR, with one record for every CDR3 protein. Found here are more than 45,000 distinct CDR3 sequences, about 5.2% of them singletons; the top ten hold roughly 31%. This sample comprised PBMCs, either bulk or a sorted T-cell subset (CD4+, CD8+, memory, or dextramer-sorted; not recorded which), obtained on the day of the yellow fever booster vaccination. The origin of the receptors is a man in his late teens or twenties who received the YFV17D yellow fever vaccine.

J is TRBJ2-5 and V is TRBV27; D possibly corresponds to TRBD1 (6 bases). The germline V gene has CDR1 MNHEY and CDR2 SMNVEV (reference sequence). The CDR3 contains 14 residues. V shed 8 bases and J shed 5 bases, with 18 bases lying between them. The DNA of the CDR3 is TGTGCCAGCGGGGGCCTGGGGTTGGTGGAGACCCAGTACTTC. Translated, it gives CASGGLGLVETQYF.

This clonotype was recorded at least ten times. The chain is built from TRBV20-1 and TRBJ2-3; 10 bases are a match to TRBD2. The CDR3 contains 17 residues. Per germline, CDR1 DFQATT and CDR2 SNEGSKA (reference sequence). Losses at the gene ends were 6 bases for V and 0 bases for J; bases not matched to a gene: 12. CDR3 nucleotides: TGCAGTGCCGAAACGGCTAGCGGGGGACGGAGCACAGATACGCAGTATTTT. As protein: CSAETASGGRSTDTQYF.

This clonotype was seen repeatedly, ten times or more. The gene calls are TRBV20-1 and TRBJ1-2, with D possibly TRBD1 on 6 matching bases. The CDR3 sequence is 14 residues long. Looked up from germline, CDR1 is DFQATT and CDR2 is SNEGSKA (reference sequence). The germline V and J ends were trimmed by 8 bases and 0 bases, with 16 bases remaining between them. DNA of the CDR3: TGCAGTACCTTGTACAGGGAGACTAACTATGGCTACACCTTC. Translating gives CSTLYRETNYGYTF.

There are many counts of this clonotype. The chain is built from TRBV9 and TRBJ2-7; 11 bases match TRBD2. The CDR3 is made up of 15 amino acids. Trimming removed 4 bases from V and 2 bases from J; junction bases left unmatched: 5. Germline V lookup: CDR1 SGDLS, CDR2 YYNGEE. The CDR3 loop reads CASSSGLAGAYEQYF. CDR3 in DNA: TGTGCCAGCAGCTCAGGACTAGCGGGTGCCTACGAGCAGTACTTC.

The sample holds a few counts of this clonotype. The chain has TRBV5-1 and TRBJ1-2; tentative D call: TRBD1 (5 bases). The V end was cut by 0 bases, the J end by 6 bases, with 6 bases between. Germline V gives CDR1 SGHRS, CDR2 YFSETQ. The CDR3 extends over 12 amino acids. The CDR3 sequence: CASSLGQNGYTF. CDR3 in DNA: TGCGCCAGCAGCTTGGGACAGAATGGCTACACCTTC.

This clonotype has a count of ten or more. V is TRBV20-1 and J is TRBJ2-1, with 9 bases that match TRBD2. Unmatched junction bases numbered 8, after V lost 3 bases and J lost 5 bases. The CDR3 is 15 amino acids. In germline, CDR1 is DFQATT, CDR2 SNEGSKA (reference sequence). This chain's CDR3 is CSASKAGGPNNEQFF. The CDR3, as DNA: TGCAGTGCTAGCAAGGCGGGGGGGCCGAACAATGAGCAGTTCTTC.

This clonotype showed up many times. The CDR3 DNA reads TGTGCCAGCAGCTCAGGACCGTGGAATACGCAGTATTTT. This translates into CASSSGPWNTQYF. This chain connects TRBV7-8 to TRBJ2-3; the D is unclear. This CDR3 is built from 13 residues. V lost 4 bases and J 7 bases, leaving 12 bases between the germline ends. Germline V gene sequence: CDR1 SGHVS, CDR2 FQNEAQ. Using reference TRBV7-8 and TRBJ2-3 for the parts outside the CDR3, the full variable domain is GAGVSQSPRYKVAKRGQDVALRCDPISGHVSLFWYQQALGQGPEFLTYFQNEAQLDKSGLPSDRFFAERPEGSVSTLKIQRTQQEDSAVYLCASSSGPWNTQYFGPGTRLTVL.

V usage is TRBV14 and J usage is TRBJ1-1; 9 bases map to TRBD1. CDR3 length: 13 amino acids. In germline, CDR1 is SGHDN, CDR2 FVKESK. V lost 4 bases and J lost 5; bases outside the gene matches: 2. The CDR3 sequence is CASSRQGVTEAFF. As DNA, the CDR3 is TGTGCCAGCAGCCGACAGGGGGTGACTGAAGCTTTCTTT.

This clonotype was detected many times. The chain employs TRBV5-1 and TRBJ1-1; D gene ambiguous. V was pared by 2 bases and J by 4 bases, with 9 bases between. There are 13 residues in the CDR3. In germline, CDR1 is SGHRS, CDR2 YFSETQ. The CDR3 nucleotides are TGCGCCAGCAGCTTCCGGGGAAGCACTGAAGCTTTCTTT. Residues: CASSFRGSTEAFF.

This clonotype was detected many times. The V gene is TRBV2, the J gene TRBJ2-5, with D hard to call. This CDR3 has 14 residues. CDR1 SNHLY and CDR2 FYNNEI come from the germline V gene. Trimming removed 1 base from V and 3 bases from J, with 9 bases in between. The CDR3 sequence: CASSEGAGEETQYF. For the CDR3, the DNA is TGTGCCAGCAGTGAAGGAGCTGGCGAAGAGACCCAGTACTTC.

This clonotype was counted ten times or more. The chain combines TRBV7-2 with TRBJ2-3; 14 nucleotides match TRBD2. The length of the CDR3 is 19 residues. The germline V gene encodes CDR1 SGHTA and CDR2 FQGNSA. V gave up 4 bases and J gave up 3 bases; unmatched junction bases: 12. The CDR3: CASSSGTSGGPSRTDTQYF. In DNA form, the CDR3 reads TGTGCCAGCAGCTCCGGGACTAGCGGGGGCCCCAGTAGGACAGATACGCAGTATTTT.

This clonotype came up many times. This sequence joins TRBV4-1 and TRBJ2-1, with a weak D call TRBD2 (7 bases). V lost 1 base, J lost 7 bases, and 20 bases lay in between. Germline assignment: CDR1 MGHRA and CDR2 YSYEKL. The CDR3 is 17 amino acids. CDR3 in amino acids: CASSQGLGRGQGNEQFF. CDR3 sequence (DNA): TGCGCCAGCAGCCAAGGACTCGGGCGGGGGCAAGGGAATGAGCAGTTCTTC.

This clonotype was seen at least ten times. This chain connects TRBV12-3 or TRBV12-4 to TRBJ1-4; D is ambiguous. The V and J ends lost 6 bases and 3 bases respectively, with 14 bases between them. This CDR3 is built from 15 residues. The chain's CDR3 is CASRPGGGSNEKLFF. In DNA form, the CDR3 reads TGTGCCAGCAGACCCGGAGGAGGGTCTAATGAAAAACTGTTTTTT.

The sample holds many counts of this clonotype. The chain couples TRBV20-1 to TRBJ1-1, with D unclear. The CDR3 spans 8 residues. The germline gives CDR1 DFQATT, CDR2 SNEGSKA (reference sequence). Trimming took off 7 bases at V and 10 bases at J, with 7 bases between the two ends. The CDR3 region has the DNA TGCAGTGTCGGGGTAGCTTTCTTT. Protein product: CSVGVAFF.

The genes are TRBV7-9 and TRBJ2-7; D is uncertain. The CDR3 consists of 16 residues. V was pared by 3 bases and J by 1 base, with 16 bases between. The germline V gene encodes CDR1 SEHNR and CDR2 FQNEAQ (reference sequence). The CDR3 region is CASSFGVMTDSYEQYF. CDR3 bases: TGTGCCAGCAGCTTTGGAGTTATGACCGATTCCTACGAGCAGTACTTC. Full variable domain (outside the CDR3, taken from reference TRBV7-9 and TRBJ2-7): DTGVSQNPRHKITKRGQNVTFRCDPISEHNRLYWYRQTLGQGPEFLTYFQNEAQLEKSRLLSDRFSAERPKGSFSTLEIQRTEQGDSAMYLCASSFGVMTDSYEQYFGPGTRLTVT.

This clonotype turned up a few times. The chain uses TRBV19 and TRBJ1-2; D is undetermined. With 5 bases removed from V and 3 bases from J, the gap between germline ends came to 10 bases. The CDR3 totals 13 residues. The germline CDR1 and CDR2 sequences are LNHDA and SQIVND (reference sequence). CDR3 sequence reads: CASSSGVDYGYTF. The CDR3, as DNA: TGTGCCAGTAGTTCTGGGGTGGACTATGGCTACACCTTC.

This chain uses TRBV19 with TRBJ2-6; weak D call: TRBD2 (6 bases). Germline-derived CDR1 and CDR2 are LNHDA and SQIVND (reference sequence). V gave up 4 bases and J gave up 3 bases, with 22 bases separating them. The CDR3 contains 19 residues. CDR3 sequence reads: CASSTAAGSLLFGANVLTF. The CDR3 nucleotides read TGTGCCAGTAGTACCGCTGCGGGGTCCTTGCTATTTGGGGCCAACGTCCTGACTTTC.

This clonotype was recorded many times. The chain links TRBV5-1 to TRBJ2-3; the D gene is possibly TRBD1 (5 bases). With 2 bases removed from V and 4 bases from J, the gap between germline ends came to 11 bases. This CDR3 has 14 residues. Germline CDR1 SGHRS, CDR2 YFSETQ. CDR3 loop: CASSFAGFADTQYF. The DNA of the CDR3 is TGCGCCAGCAGCTTTGCAGGGTTCGCAGATACGCAGTATTTT.

This clonotype was counted at least ten times. The V call is TRBV20-1, the J call TRBJ2-1, with 7 bases that match TRBD1. Germline loops: CDR1 DFQATT, CDR2 SNEGSKA (reference sequence). Unmatched junction bases numbered 12, after V lost 0 bases and J lost 7 bases. This CDR3 contains 16 residues. CDR3 nucleotides: TGCAGTGCTAGAGATCCGCTCGGGACAGTGAGGAATGAGCAGTTCTTC. Residues: CSARDPLGTVRNEQFF.

In its sample, this clonotype was seen a few times. The rearrangement uses TRBV10-3 and TRBJ2-7; TRBD1 is a possible D gene (5 bases). Trimming left V 1 base short and J 1 base short, with 8 bases between. The CDR3 is made up of 14 amino acids. The germline V gene encodes CDR1 ENHRY and CDR2 SYGVKD. CDR3 sequence: CAISEYQGSYEQYF. The CDR3 nucleotides read TGTGCCATCAGTGAGTATCAGGGTTCCTACGAGCAGTACTTC.

The rearrangement uses TRBV3-1 and TRBJ2-2; D may be TRBD1 (6 bases). The CDR3 has 13 amino acids. Germline V gene lookup returns CDR1 LGHDT and CDR2 YNNKEL (reference sequence). V shed 6 bases and J shed 5 bases, with 10 bases lying between them. The CDR3 is CASRPQGTGELFF. DNA for the CDR3: TGTGCCAGCAGACCACAGGGAACCGGGGAGCTGTTTTTT.

This clonotype was counted a few times. The CDR3 loop reads CASSAQNSPLHF. CDR3 bases: TGTGCCAGCAGCGCCCAGAATTCACCCCTCCACTTT. V usage is TRBV7-2 and J usage is TRBJ1-6, with D hard to call. The CDR3 covers 12 residues. Germline V lookup: CDR1 SGHTA, CDR2 FQGNSA. Between the trimmed V and J ends, which lost 5 bases and 7 bases, there was a span of 6 bases.

This clonotype was counted ten times or more. The V call is TRBV12-3 or TRBV12-4, the J call TRBJ1-2, with D possibly being TRBD1 (5 bases). V lost 8 bases and J 13 bases, leaving 17 bases between the germline ends. The CDR3 is made up of 11 amino acids. Here the CDR3 DNA reads TGTGCCAGCGGGTTGGGGGTTACCCCCACCTTC. Residues: CASGLGVTPTF.

This clonotype was recorded many times. The chain recombines TRBV27 with TRBJ2-1; D unclear. This CDR3 region has 16 residues. Trimming took off 3 bases at V and 0 bases at J, with 12 bases between the two ends. Germline CDR1 is MNHEY and CDR2 is SMNVEV (reference sequence). The CDR3 DNA reads TGTGCCAGCAGTTTCCGCTACAGTCACTCCTACAATGAGCAGTTCTTC. The encoded protein is CASSFRYSHSYNEQFF.